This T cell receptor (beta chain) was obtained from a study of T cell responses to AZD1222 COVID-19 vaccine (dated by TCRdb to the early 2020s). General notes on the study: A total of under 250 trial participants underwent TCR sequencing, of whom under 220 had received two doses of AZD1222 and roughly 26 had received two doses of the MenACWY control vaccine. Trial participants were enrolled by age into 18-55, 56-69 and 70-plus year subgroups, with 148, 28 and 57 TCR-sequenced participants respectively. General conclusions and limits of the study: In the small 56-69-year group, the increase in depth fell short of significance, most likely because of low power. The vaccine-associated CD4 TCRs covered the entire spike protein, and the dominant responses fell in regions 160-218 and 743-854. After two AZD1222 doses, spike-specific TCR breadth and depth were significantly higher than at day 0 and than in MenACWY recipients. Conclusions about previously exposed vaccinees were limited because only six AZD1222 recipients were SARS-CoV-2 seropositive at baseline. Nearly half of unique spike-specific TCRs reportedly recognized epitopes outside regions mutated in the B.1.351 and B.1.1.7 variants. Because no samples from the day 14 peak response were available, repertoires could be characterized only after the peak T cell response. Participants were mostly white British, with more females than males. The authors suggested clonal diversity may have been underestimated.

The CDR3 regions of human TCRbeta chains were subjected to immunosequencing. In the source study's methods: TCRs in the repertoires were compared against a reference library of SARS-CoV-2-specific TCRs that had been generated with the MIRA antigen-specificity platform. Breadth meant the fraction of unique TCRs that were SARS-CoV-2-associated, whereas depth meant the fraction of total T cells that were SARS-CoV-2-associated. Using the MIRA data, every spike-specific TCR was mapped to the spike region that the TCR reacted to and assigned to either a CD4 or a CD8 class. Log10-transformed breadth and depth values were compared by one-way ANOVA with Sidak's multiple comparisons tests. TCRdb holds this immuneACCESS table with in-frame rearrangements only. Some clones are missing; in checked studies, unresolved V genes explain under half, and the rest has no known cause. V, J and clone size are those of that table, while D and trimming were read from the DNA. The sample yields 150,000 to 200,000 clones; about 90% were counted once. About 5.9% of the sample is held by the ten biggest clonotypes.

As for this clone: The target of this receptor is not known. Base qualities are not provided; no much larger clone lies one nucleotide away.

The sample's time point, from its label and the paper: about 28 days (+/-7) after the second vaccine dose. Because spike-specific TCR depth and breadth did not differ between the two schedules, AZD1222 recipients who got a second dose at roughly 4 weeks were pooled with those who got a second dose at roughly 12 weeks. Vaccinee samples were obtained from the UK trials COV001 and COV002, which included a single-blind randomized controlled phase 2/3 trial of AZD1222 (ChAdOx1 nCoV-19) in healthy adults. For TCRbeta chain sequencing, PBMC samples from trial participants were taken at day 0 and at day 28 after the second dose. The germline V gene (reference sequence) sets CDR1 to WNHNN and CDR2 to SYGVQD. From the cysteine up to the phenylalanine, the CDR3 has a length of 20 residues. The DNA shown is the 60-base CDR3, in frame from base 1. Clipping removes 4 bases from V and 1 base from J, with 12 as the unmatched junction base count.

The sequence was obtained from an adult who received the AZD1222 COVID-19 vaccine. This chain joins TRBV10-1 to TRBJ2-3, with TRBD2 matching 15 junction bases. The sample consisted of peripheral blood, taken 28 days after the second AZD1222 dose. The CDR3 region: CASSGGGGTSGGSRTDTQYF. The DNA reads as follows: TGCGCCAGCAGTGGCGGCGGAGGGACTAGCGGGGGGTCCCGCACAGATACGCAGTATTTT.